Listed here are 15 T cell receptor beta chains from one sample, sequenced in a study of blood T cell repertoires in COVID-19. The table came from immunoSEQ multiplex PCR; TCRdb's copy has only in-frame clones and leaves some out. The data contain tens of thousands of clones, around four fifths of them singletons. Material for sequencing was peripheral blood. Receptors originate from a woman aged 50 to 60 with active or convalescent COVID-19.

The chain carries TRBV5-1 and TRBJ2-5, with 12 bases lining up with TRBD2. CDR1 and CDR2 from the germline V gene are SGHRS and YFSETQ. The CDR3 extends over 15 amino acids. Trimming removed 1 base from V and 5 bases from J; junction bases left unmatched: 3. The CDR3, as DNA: TGCGCCAGCAGCTTGAGACTAGCGGGAGTGGAGACCCAGTACTTC. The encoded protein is CASSLRLAGVETQYF.

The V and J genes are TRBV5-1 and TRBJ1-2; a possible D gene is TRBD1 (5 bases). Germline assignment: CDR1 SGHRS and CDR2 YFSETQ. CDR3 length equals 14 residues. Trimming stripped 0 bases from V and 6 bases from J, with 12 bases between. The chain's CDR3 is CASSLGHPGDGYTF. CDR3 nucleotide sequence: TGCGCCAGCAGCTTGGGTCACCCGGGGGATGGCTACACCTTC. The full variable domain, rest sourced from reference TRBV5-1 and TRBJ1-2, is KAGVTQTPRYLIKTRGQQVTLSCSPISGHRSVSWYQQTPGQGLQFLFEYFSETQRNKGNFPGRFSGRQFSNSRSEMNVSTLELGDSALYLCASSLGHPGDGYTFGSGTRLTVV.

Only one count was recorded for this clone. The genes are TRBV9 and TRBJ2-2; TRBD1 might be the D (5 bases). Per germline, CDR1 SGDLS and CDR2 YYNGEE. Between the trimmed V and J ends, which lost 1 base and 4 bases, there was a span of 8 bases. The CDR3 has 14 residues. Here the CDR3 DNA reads TGTGCCAGCAGCGTAACAGGATCCACCGGGGAGCTGTTTTTT. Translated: CASSVTGSTGELFF.

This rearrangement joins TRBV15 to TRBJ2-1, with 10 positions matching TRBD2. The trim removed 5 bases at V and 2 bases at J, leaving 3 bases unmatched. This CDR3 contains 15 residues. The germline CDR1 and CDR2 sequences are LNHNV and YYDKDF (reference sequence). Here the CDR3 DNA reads TGTGCCACCAGCGGCGGACTAGCGGCCTACAATGAGCAGTTCTTC. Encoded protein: CATSGGLAAYNEQFF. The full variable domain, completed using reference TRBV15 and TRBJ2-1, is DAMVIQNPRYQVTQFGKPVTLSCSQTLNHNVMYWYQQKSSQAPKLLFHYYDKDFNNEADTPDNFQSRRPNTSFCFLDIRSPGLGDTAMYLCATSGGLAAYNEQFFGPGTRLTVL.

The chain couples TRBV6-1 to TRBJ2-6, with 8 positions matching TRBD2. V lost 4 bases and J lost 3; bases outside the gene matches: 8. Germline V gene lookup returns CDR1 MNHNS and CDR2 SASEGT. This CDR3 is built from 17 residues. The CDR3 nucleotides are TGTGCCAGCAGTGGCGAAGCGGGAGAGGGTGGGGCCAACGTCCTGACTTTC. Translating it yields CASSGEAGEGGANVLTF.

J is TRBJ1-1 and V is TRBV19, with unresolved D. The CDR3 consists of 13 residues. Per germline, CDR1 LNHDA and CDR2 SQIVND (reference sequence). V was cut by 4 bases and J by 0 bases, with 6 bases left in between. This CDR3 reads CASSNTLNTEAFF. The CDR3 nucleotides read TGTGCCAGTAGTAACACCTTGAACACTGAAGCTTTCTTT.

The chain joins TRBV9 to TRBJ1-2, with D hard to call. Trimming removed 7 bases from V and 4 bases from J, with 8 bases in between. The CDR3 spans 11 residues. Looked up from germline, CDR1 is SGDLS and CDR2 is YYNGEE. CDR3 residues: CASERGYGYTF. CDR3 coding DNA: TGTGCCAGCGAGCGAGGCTATGGCTACACCTTC.

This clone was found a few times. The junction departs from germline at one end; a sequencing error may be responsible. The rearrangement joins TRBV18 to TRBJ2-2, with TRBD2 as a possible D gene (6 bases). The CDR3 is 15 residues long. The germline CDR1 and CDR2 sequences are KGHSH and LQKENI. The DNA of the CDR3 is TGTGCCAGCTCCCCACCGGGACTCCGGACCGGGGAGCTGTTTTTT. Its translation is CASSPPGLRTGELFF.

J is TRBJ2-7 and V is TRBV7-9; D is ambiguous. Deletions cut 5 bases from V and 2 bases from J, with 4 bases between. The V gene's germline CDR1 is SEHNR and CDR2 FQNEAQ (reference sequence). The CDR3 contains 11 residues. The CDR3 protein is CASSNTYEQYF. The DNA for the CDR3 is TGTGCCAGCAGCAATACCTACGAGCAGTACTTC.

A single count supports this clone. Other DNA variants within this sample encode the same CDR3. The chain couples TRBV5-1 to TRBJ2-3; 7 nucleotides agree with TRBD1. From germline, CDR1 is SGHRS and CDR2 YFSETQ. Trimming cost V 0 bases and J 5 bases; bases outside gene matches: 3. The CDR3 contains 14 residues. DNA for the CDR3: TGCGCCAGCAGCTTGGAGGGGGCTGGAGATACGCAGTATTTT. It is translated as CASSLEGAGDTQYF.

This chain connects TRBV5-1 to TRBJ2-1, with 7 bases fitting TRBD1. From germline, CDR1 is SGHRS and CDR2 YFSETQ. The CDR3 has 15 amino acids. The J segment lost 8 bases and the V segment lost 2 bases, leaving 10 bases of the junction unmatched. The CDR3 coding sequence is TGCGCCAGCAGCTTTACGGGACAGACCCGGCATGAGCAGTTCTTC. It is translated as CASSFTGQTRHEQFF.

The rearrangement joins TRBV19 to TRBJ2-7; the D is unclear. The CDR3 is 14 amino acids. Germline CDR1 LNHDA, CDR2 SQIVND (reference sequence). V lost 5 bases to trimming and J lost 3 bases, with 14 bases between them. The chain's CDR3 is CASSLYPLDYEQYF. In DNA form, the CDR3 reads TGTGCCAGTAGTTTGTACCCTTTAGACTACGAGCAGTACTTC.

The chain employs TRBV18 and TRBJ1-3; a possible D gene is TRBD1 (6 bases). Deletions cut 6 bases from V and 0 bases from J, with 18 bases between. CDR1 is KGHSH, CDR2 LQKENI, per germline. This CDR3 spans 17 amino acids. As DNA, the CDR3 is TGTGCCAGCTCTCGAGGCCCAGGGGAGGGCTCTGGAAACACCATATATTTT. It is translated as CASSRGPGEGSGNTIYF.

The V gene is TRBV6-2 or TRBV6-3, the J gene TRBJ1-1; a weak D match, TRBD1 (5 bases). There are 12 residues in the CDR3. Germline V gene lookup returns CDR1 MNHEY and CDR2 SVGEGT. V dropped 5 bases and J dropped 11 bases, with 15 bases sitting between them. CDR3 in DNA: TGTGCCAGCAGTCCCACCTTGGGGGGGGCTTTCTTT. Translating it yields CASSPTLGGAFF.

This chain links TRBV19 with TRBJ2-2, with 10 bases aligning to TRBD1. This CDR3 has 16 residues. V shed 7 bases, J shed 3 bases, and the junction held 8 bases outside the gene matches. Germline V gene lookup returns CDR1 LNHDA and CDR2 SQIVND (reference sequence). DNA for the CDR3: TGTGCCAGTAAGCTGACAGGGGGCTTCTACACCGGGGAGCTGTTTTTT. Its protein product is CASKLTGGFYTGELFF.